Following are 5 T cell receptor beta chains from one sample sequenced in a study of Ad26.COV2.S vaccination and SARS-CoV-2 variants listed by TCRdb under 2021. The library was obtained by the immunoSEQ multiplex PCR assay. TCRdb obtained this table from immuneACCESS and retained in-frame rearrangements with V and J assigned. These tables miss some clones; where compared with another copy, unresolved V genes account for less than half of the shortfall, and the remainder is unexplained. The sample table lists about 400,000 clones, under 90% of them with a count of one. The ten most abundant clones make up around 7.4% of the sample. The treatment or condition label here, explained by the study, means: 19 received Ad26.COV2.S at low or high dose, single or two shots; roughly 5 received placebo; per-sample allocation not given. Repertoires of vaccine and placebo recipients were sequenced from samples collected on day 63 after the first injection.

This specimen was peripheral blood, taken in a trial of Ad26.COV2.S vaccine versus placebo. The source of these receptors is a person between 18 and 65 years old who received the Ad26.COV2.S COVID-19 vaccine or a placebo.

V gene TRBV5-7 combines with J gene TRBJ1-6; D perhaps matches TRBD1 (5 bases). TRBV5-7 is classed as an ORF, of uncertain function. V lost 4 bases and J lost 8, with 16 bases in between. CDR3 length: 15 residues. The CDR3 loop reads CASSQTGTDYSPLHF. CDR3 nucleotide sequence: TGTGCCAGCAGCCAGACCGGGACGGATTATTCACCCCTCCACTTT.

This chain connects TRBV5-1 to TRBJ2-7, with a possible D match to TRBD2 (5 bases). CDR1 SGHRS and CDR2 YFSETQ come from the germline V gene. V gave up 1 base and J gave up 3 bases, with 11 bases separating them. The CDR3 covers 14 residues. The CDR3 region has the DNA TGCGCCAGCAGCTTGTTTCTTCGGGACTACGAGCAGTACTTC. Translated: CASSLFLRDYEQYF.

The V and J genes are TRBV28 and TRBJ1-1; no clear D. The CDR3 covers 13 residues. Trimming removed 7 bases at V and 0 bases at J, with 9 bases between. The germline V gene has CDR1 MDHEN and CDR2 SYDVKM. The CDR3 sequence is CASTDLMNTEAFF. The CDR3 coding sequence is TGTGCCAGCACAGATTTAATGAACACTGAAGCTTTCTTT.

The chain combines TRBV13 with TRBJ2-1; no reliable D call. V was clipped by 3 bases and J by 8 bases, with 11 bases between them. Germline V gives CDR1 PRHDT, CDR2 FYEKMQ (reference sequence). This CDR3 region has 13 residues. The CDR3 reads CASSFGLGYEQFF. The CDR3, as DNA: TGTGCCAGCAGCTTTGGGTTAGGCTATGAGCAGTTCTTC.

The chain uses TRBV6-5 and TRBJ1-6; D is ambiguous. The germline CDR1 and CDR2 sequences are MNHEY and SVGAGI. This CDR3 contains 14 residues. V was pared by 7 bases and J by 7 bases, with 14 bases between. DNA of the CDR3: TGTGCCAGCACCGGTAGTCTCGGCAATTCACCCCTCCACTTT. Translated, it gives CASTGSLGNSPLHF.